The TCR beta chain under discussion was sequenced for a study of blood T cell repertoires in COVID-19 (dated by TCRdb to 2020 to 2022). With regard to the full study: Collaborator samples came from the United States, Italy and Spain and covered acute and convalescent phases of COVID-19. The prospective study material was composed of cDNA or gDNA derived from T cells, B-cell-depleted T cells, or PBMCs. Subjects who had been exposed to COVID-19, were actively infected with it, or had recovered from it provided the deeply sampled blood TCRbeta repertoires that made up the dataset. The repertoires were made available in a free public database intended to serve as a resource for research on the immune response to SARS-CoV-2. Samples came from the ongoing ImmuneRACE study (first 160 participants) plus 1,254 subjects from 6 global collaborators. Sample metadata almost always included a de-identified subject ID, COVID-19 status, age in years and sex. HLA class I and class II types, where available, came from metadata supplied by the sample provider rather than from assay-based typing.

Beyond this particular receptor, the publication reports: Clinical and demographic metadata were provided uncurated, with the amount varying by source and participant.

On this clone itself: There is no known antigen for this receptor. No base qualities exist here, and no much larger clone lies one base off it.

A second Seattle source provided samples from volunteer blood donors who had recovered from COVID-19. Whole blood was collected in K2EDTA tubes by collaborating institutions according to the institutions' own protocols. For TCRbeta analysis, collaborators shipped samples as frozen whole blood, isolated PBMCs, or DNA extracted from either of those sample types. The immunoSEQ Assay, a bias-controlled multiplex PCR, was used to amplify TCRbeta CDR3 regions from genomic DNA. The authors' analysis ran thus. The number of nucleated cells in each sample was estimated from the amplification of reference gene primers within the assay. Sequence reads were collapsed and filtered to measure the absolute abundance of every unique TCRbeta CDR3 rearrangement. For each sample, productive Simpson clonality was calculated as the square root of Simpson's diversity index over productive rearrangements. The table comes from immuneACCESS by way of TCRdb, which keeps in-frame sequences with V and J called. Part of the clones is missing from these tables; in studies checked, under half for an unresolved V gene and the rest for unknown reasons. For V, J and clone size, that table is used; D and trimming come from the DNA. This sample holds 200,000 to 250,000 clones; 84% were observed only once. Of the sample, 4.5% to 5.5% is held by the ten largest clones.

Looking up the germline V gene yields CDR1 SQVTM and CDR2 ANQGSEA. From the cysteine through the phenylalanine, the CDR3 covers 15 amino acids. Only the CDR3 DNA is retained, 45 bases long and in frame from the first base. The germline ends are 21 bases apart after V is trimmed by 4 bases and J by 5 bases. The specimen sequenced was peripheral blood. Here the chain combines TRBV29-1 and TRBJ2-7; too little of a D gene remains to name it. This TCR was recovered from a woman aged 60-70 years who had recovered from COVID-19. The sequence in DNA is TGCAGCGTTGTGGGCAAAGGTTACCCTCAGGACGAGCAGTACTTC. Its amino acids are CSVVGKGYPQDEQYF.